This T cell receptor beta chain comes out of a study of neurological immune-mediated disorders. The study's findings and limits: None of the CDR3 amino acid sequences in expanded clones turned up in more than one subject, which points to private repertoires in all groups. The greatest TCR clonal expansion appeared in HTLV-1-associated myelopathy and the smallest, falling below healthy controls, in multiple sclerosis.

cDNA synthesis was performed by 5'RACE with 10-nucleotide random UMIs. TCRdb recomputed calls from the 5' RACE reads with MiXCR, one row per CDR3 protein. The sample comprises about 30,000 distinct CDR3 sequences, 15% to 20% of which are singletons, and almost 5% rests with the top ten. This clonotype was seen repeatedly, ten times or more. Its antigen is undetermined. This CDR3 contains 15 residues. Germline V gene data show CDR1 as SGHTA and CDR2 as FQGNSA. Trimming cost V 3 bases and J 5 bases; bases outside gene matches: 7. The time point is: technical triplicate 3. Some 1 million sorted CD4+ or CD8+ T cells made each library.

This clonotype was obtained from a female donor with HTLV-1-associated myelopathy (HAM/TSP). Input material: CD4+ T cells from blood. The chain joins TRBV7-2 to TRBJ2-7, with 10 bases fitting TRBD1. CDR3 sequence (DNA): TGTGCCAGCAGCTTCGCCGGGACAGGGGTAAACGAGCAGTACTTC. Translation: CASSFAGTGVNEQYF.